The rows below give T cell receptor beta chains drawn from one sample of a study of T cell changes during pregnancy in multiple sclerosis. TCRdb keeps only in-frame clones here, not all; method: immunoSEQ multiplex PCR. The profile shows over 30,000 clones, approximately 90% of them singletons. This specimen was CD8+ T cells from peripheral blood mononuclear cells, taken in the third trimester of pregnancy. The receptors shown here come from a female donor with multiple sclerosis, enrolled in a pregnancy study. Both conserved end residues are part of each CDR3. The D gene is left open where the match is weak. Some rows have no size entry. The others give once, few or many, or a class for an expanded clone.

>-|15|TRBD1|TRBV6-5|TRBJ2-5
CASSPTETGPETQYF
TGTGCCAGCAGCCCCACCGAGACAGGGCCAGAGACCCAGTACTTC
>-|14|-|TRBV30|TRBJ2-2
CAWKGGPDTGELFF
TGTGCCTGGAAGGGGGGGCCGGACACCGGGGAGCTGTTTTTT
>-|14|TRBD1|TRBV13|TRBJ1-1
CASLGTGWDTEAFF
TGTGCCAGCCTAGGGACAGGGTGGGACACTGAAGCTTTCTTT
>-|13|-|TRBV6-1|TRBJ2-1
CASSDGFRDEQFF
TGTGCCAGCAGTGACGGCTTCCGGGATGAGCAGTTCTTC
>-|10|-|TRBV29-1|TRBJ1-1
CSDGGGEAFF
TGCAGCGACGGGGGGGGTGAAGCTTTCTTT
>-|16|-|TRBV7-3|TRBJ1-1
CASSFIRQDRNTEAFF
TGTGCCAGCAGCTTCATTCGACAGGACAGGAACACTGAAGCTTTCTTT
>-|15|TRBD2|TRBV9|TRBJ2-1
CASSASGGGNNEQFF
TGTGCCAGCAGCGCGAGCGGGGGGGGTAACAATGAGCAGTTCTTC
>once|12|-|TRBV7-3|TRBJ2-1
CASSSQGNEQFF
TGTGCCAGCAGCTCCCAGGGCAATGAGCAGTTCTTC
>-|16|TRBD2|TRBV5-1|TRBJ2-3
CATQGTSGGVGDTQYF
TGCGCCACCCAAGGGACTAGCGGGGGGGTAGGAGATACGCAGTATTTT
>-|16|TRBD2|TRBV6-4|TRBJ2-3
CASSPDSAGGPDTQYF
TGTGCCAGCAGCCCCGATTCAGCGGGGGGACCAGATACGCAGTATTTT
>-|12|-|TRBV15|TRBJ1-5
CATSSLNQPQHF
TGTGCCACCAGCAGTTTAAATCAGCCCCAGCATTTT
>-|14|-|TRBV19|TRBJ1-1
CASSMAGQYTEAFF
TGTGCCAGTAGTATGGCAGGCCAGTACACTGAAGCTTTCTTT
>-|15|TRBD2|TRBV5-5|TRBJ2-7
CASSLWSGGGYEQYF
TGTGCCAGCAGCTTGTGGAGCGGGGGGGGCTACGAGCAGTACTTC
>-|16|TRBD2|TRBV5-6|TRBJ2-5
CASSSITSGGAGTQYF
TGTGCCAGCAGCTCTATTACTAGCGGGGGGGCCGGGACCCAGTACTTC
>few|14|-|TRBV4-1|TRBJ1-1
CASSQEEGASEAFF
TGCGCCAGCAGCCAAGAGGAAGGGGCAAGTGAAGCTTTCTTT
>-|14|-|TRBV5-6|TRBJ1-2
CASSLGHPGDGYTF
TGTGCCAGCAGCTTGGGACACCCCGGGGATGGCTACACCTTC